Following are 27 T cell receptor beta chains from one sample sequenced in a study of tumor and adjacent non-tumor tissue in lung cancer. TCRbeta libraries were built with three rounds of nested PCR, modified from ARM-PCR. Using its own MiXCR run on the multiplex PCR reads, TCRdb lists one record per CDR3 protein. The data contain around 200,000 distinct CDR3 sequences, around 71% of them singletons. No cell sorting was done before RNA was extracted from the tissue. The sample was lung tumor tissue. Source of these receptors: a man aged 60 to 75 with non-small cell lung cancer.

About this clonotype: The CDR3 carries no conserved terminal phenylalanine or tryptophan, so it likely arises from a read error. The chain recombines TRBV20-1 with TRBJ2-5; no clear D gene. Germline CDR1 and CDR2: DFQATT and SNEGSKA (reference sequence). The CDR3 runs 14 residues. Trimming stripped 3 bases from V and 0 bases from J, with 11 bases between. CDR3 sequence: CSASAMGYQETQYS. The CDR3, as DNA: TGCAGTGCTAGCGCAATGGGGTACCAAGAGACCCAGTACTCC.

The gene calls are TRBV5-4 and TRBJ2-1; 7 positions match TRBD1. Germline lookup yields CDR1 SGHNT and CDR2 YYREEE (reference sequence). The CDR3 extends over 14 amino acids. V lost 5 bases and J lost 9; bases outside the gene matches: 11. The CDR3: CASSSQRDSPEQFF. The CDR3 DNA sequence: TGTGCCAGCAGTTCCCAAAGGGACAGTCCTGAGCAGTTCTTC. Drawing the rest from reference TRBV5-4 and TRBJ2-1, the complete variable domain is ETGVTQSPTHLIKTRGQQVTLRCSSQSGHNTVSWYQQALGQGPQFIFQYYREEENGRGNFPPRFSGLQFPNYSSELNVNALELDDSALYLCASSSQRDSPEQFFGPGTRLTVL.

This clonotype has just a few counts. The chain carries TRBV20-1 and TRBJ1-6; D perhaps matches TRBD1 (5 bases). CDR3 length: 17 amino acids. V lost 5 bases and J lost 0, with 17 bases in between. Germline CDR1 DFQATT, CDR2 SNEGSKA (reference sequence). DNA of the CDR3: TGCAGTGCTGGGCAGGGAATCGGGGGCTCCTATAATTCACCCCTCCACTTT. Protein product: CSAGQGIGGSYNSPLHF.

The chain uses TRBV28 and TRBJ2-1; D may correspond to TRBD1 or TRBD2 (6 bases each). Trimming removed 7 bases at V and 7 bases at J, with 29 bases between. Germline V lookup: CDR1 MDHEN, CDR2 SYDVKM. The CDR3 length is 18 residues. This chain's CDR3 is CASTRGLFRRETDNEQFF. CDR3 coding DNA: TGTGCCAGCACTCGGGGGCTTTTTAGGAGGGAGACTGATAATGAGCAGTTCTTC.

This chain connects TRBV20-1 to TRBJ2-5; D uncertain. CDR1 DFQATT and CDR2 SNEGSKA come from the germline V gene (reference sequence). This CDR3 has 12 residues. Between the trimmed V and J ends, which lost 6 bases and 5 bases, there was a span of 13 bases. The CDR3 sequence is CSASYIVETQYF. CDR3 nucleotide sequence: TGCAGTGCGAGTTATATCGTTGAGACCCAGTACTTC.

Of note for this clonotype: Being one base from a much bigger clone, this may be a read error. This rearrangement joins TRBV29-1 to TRBJ2-1, with TRBD2 matching over 11 bases. The V and J ends lost 4 bases and 7 bases, in that order; junction bases with no gene match: 3. The germline V gene has CDR1 SQVTM and CDR2 ANQGSEA. The CDR3 is 13 residues long. The CDR3 bases are TGCAGCGTTGTGGCTAGCGGGAGGAATGAGCAGTTCTTC. Translation: CSVVASGRNEQFF.

On this clonotype: This may come from a read error, since a much larger clone is one base off. CDR3 region: CSARGGTSSTYTQYF. In DNA, the CDR3 is TGCAGTGCTAGGGGGGGAACCTCTAGCACATATACGCAGTATTTT. The chain recombines TRBV20-1 with TRBJ2-3, with a weak D call TRBD2 (6 bases). CDR3 size: 15 residues. CDR1 and CDR2 from the germline V gene are DFQATT and SNEGSKA (reference sequence).

This chain connects TRBV12-3 or TRBV12-4 to TRBJ1-2; possible D gene TRBD1, 5 bases. With 9 bases removed from V and 2 bases from J, the gap between germline ends came to 16 bases. This CDR3 comprises 14 residues. CDR3 nucleotide sequence: TGTGCCAGTAGAGGAATGAACAGGAACTATGGCTACACCTTC. This codes for CASRGMNRNYGYTF.

The table lists this clonotype with a few counts. The V call is TRBV29-1, the J call TRBJ2-2; TRBD2 matches 11 bases. The CDR3 has 17 residues. From germline, CDR1 is SQVTM and CDR2 ANQGSEA. V lost 7 bases, J lost 2 bases, and 12 bases stayed unmatched. CDR3 in amino acids: CSAVGLTSGINTGELFF. The CDR3 region has the DNA TGCAGCGCCGTGGGGCTGACTAGCGGGATAAACACCGGGGAGCTGTTTTTT.

This clonotype was detected a few times. This chain connects TRBV19 to TRBJ1-5; perhaps TRBD1 as D (5 bases). The CDR3 runs 14 residues. Germline lookup yields CDR1 LNHDA and CDR2 SQIVND (reference sequence). V was clipped by 5 bases and J by 2 bases, with 10 bases between them. CDR3 bases: TGTGCCAGTAGTGGGACCGGAGGCAATCAGCCCCAGCATTTT. Translated: CASSGTGGNQPQHF.

This chain connects TRBV20-1 to TRBJ1-1, with 7 positions matching TRBD1. Germline values: CDR1 DFQATT, CDR2 SNEGSKA (reference sequence). V was clipped by 5 bases and J by 10 bases; unmatched bases: 16. This CDR3 spans 14 amino acids. This CDR3 reads CSAQKVGDSGVAFF. Written as DNA, the CDR3 is TGCAGTGCTCAGAAAGTGGGGGACAGTGGAGTAGCTTTCTTT.

The chain couples TRBV20-1 to TRBJ2-4; D unclear. Looked up from germline, CDR1 is DFQATT and CDR2 is SNEGSKA (reference sequence). The V gene lost 6 bases and the J gene lost 8 bases, with 17 bases spanning the gap. This CDR3 contains 13 residues. As DNA, the CDR3 is TGCAGTGCCCCCAGGTCCGGCGAACACATTCAGTACTTC. As protein: CSAPRSGEHIQYF.

On this clonotype itself: At one end the junction does not follow the germline gene, possibly because of a read error. The chain links TRBV4-3 to TRBJ2-3; D may be TRBD1 (7 bases). Germline CDR1 and CDR2: LGHNA and YSLEER. CDR3 length: 16 residues. CDR3: CASGQDAGGSTDTQYF. DNA for the CDR3: TGCGCCAGCGGCCAAGATGCAGGGGGGAGCACAGATACGCAGTATTTT.

Points on this clonotype: One end of the junction does not line up with germline, which may come from a read error. J is TRBJ1-1 and V is TRBV29-1, with D possibly TRBD1 on 6 matching bases. The CDR3 has 16 residues. CDR1 and CDR2 from the germline V gene are SQVTM and ANQGSEA. The CDR3 region has the DNA TGCAGCGTGGGGGGACACGGTGGCCAATGGGACACTGAGGCTTTCTTT. This sequence encodes CSVGGHGGQWDTEAFF.

The chain joins TRBV5-1 to TRBJ2-7; TRBD2 matches at 7 bases. CDR1 and CDR2 from the germline V gene are SGHRS and YFSETQ. The CDR3 length is 13 residues. The trim removed 1 base at V and 4 bases at J, leaving 2 bases unmatched. The CDR3 nucleotides are TGCGCCAGCAGCTTGTCTAGCGGATACGAGCAGTACTTC. This gives the protein CASSLSSGYEQYF.

The chain carries TRBV7-3 and TRBJ2-1; 10 nucleotides line up with TRBD2. Germline CDR1 reads SGHTA; CDR2 reads FQGTGA. This CDR3 has 18 amino acids. V dropped 6 bases and J dropped 1; count of bases not matched to a gene: 12. The CDR3 DNA follows: TGTGCCAGCAGTCGACTATCCGTAGCGGGAGGATCCTACAATGAGCAGTTCTTC. As protein: CASSRLSVAGGSYNEQFF.

Concerning this clonotype: A junction boundary mismatches the germline segment, possibly from a read error. The CDR3 is CASSLVLAGDTDTQYF. CDR3 nucleotides: TGCGCCAGCAGCTTGGTTCTAGCGGGGGACACAGATACGCAGTATTTT. The chain has TRBV5-4 and TRBJ2-3; 10 positions match TRBD2. Looked up from germline, CDR1 is SGHNT and CDR2 is YYREEE (reference sequence). The CDR3 spans 16 residues. Full variable domain (outside the CDR3, taken from reference TRBV5-4 and TRBJ2-3): ETGVTQSPTHLIKTRGQQVTLRCSSQSGHNTVSWYQQALGQGPQFIFQYYREEENGRGNFPPRFSGLQFPNYSSELNVNALELDDSALYLCASSLVLAGDTDTQYFGPGTRLTVL.

In the case of this clonotype: Germline is not matched at one junction end, which may reflect a read error. CDR3: CGARAGGANTGKLFF. In nucleotides, the CDR3 is TGCGGTGCTAGAGCTGGAGGCGCAAATACCGGGAAGCTGTTTTTT. The chain has TRBV20-1 and TRBJ2-2; the D gene is possibly TRBD2 (5 bases). This CDR3 spans 15 amino acids. CDR1 is DFQATT, CDR2 SNEGSKA, per germline (reference sequence).

With respect to this clonotype: A read error may explain this, as a much larger clone is one base away. The chain carries TRBV28 and TRBJ1-1, with unresolved D. The CDR3 is 11 residues long. CDR1 MDHEN and CDR2 SYDVKM come from the germline V gene. Deletions cut 1 base from V and 8 bases from J, with 5 bases between. This CDR3 is CASSLSWEAFF. CDR3 bases: TGTGCCAGCAGTTTATCGTGGGAAGCTTTCTTT.

As for this clonotype: A read error is possible here, since a much larger clone lies one base away. The rearrangement uses TRBV20-1 and TRBJ1-1; D is possibly TRBD1 (5 bases). This CDR3 region has 14 residues. V was shortened by 7 bases and J by 7 bases, with 22 bases between the two germline ends. Per the germline V gene, CDR1 is DFQATT and CDR2 is SNEGSKA (reference sequence). As DNA, the CDR3 is TGCAGTGTGGCGATCCCCCCAAGCAGGGTTGAAGCTTTCTTT. Its protein product is CSVAIPPSRVEAFF.

Of note for this clonotype: Its ends do not fully match the called genes, so a read error is possible. The chain employs TRBV12-3 or TRBV12-4 and TRBJ1-5, with D perhaps matching TRBD1 (5 bases). This CDR3 has 17 residues. DNA of the CDR3: TGTGCCAGCAGTATACGCACCGGGGGGGAGGTCCGTCAGCCACAGCACTTT. Its translation is CASSIRTGGEVRQPQHF.

This clonotype was seen only a few times. This sequence joins TRBV5-4 and TRBJ2-1; 10 nucleotides line up with TRBD2. CDR1 is SGHNT and CDR2 is YYREEE in the germline V gene (reference sequence). The CDR3 totals 17 residues. V shed 0 bases and J 0 bases; nucleotides not matched to a gene: 3. CDR3 protein: CASSLGSSGSSYNEQFF. The CDR3 nucleotides are TGTGCCAGCAGCTTGGGATCTAGCGGGAGCTCCTACAATGAGCAGTTCTTC.

The chain recombines TRBV7-2 with TRBJ2-3, with 9 nucleotides matching TRBD2. Trimming at V came to 7 bases and at J to 6 bases, leaving 8 bases not matched to a gene. The length of the CDR3 is 14 residues. CDR1 is SGHTA, CDR2 FQGNSA, per germline. The CDR3 region has the DNA TGTGCCAGCATCCCGGGACTAGCTCGGGATACGCAGTATTTT. Its protein product is CASIPGLARDTQYF.

V is TRBV20-1 and J is TRBJ1-3; a possible D gene is TRBD1 (5 bases). The CDR3 runs 14 residues. V lost 4 bases to trimming and J lost 3 bases, with 13 bases between them. In germline, CDR1 is DFQATT, CDR2 SNEGSKA (reference sequence). CDR3 sequence reads: CSAKGASFGNTIYF. DNA of the CDR3: TGCAGTGCTAAAGGGGCGAGCTTTGGAAACACCATATATTTT.

Comment on this clonotype: Given a much more abundant clone one base away, this may be a read error. The chain joins TRBV20-1 to TRBJ2-1; D is possibly TRBD1 or TRBD2 (5 bases each). Germline CDR1 reads DFQATT; CDR2 reads SNEGSKA (reference sequence). The V end was cut by 5 bases, the J end by 4 bases, with 18 bases between. The CDR3 extends over 15 amino acids. The DNA for the CDR3 is TGCAGTGCTTGGGACCTAGTGGGATCGTACAATGAGCAGTTCTTC. Protein: CSAWDLVGSYNEQFF.

This clonotype turned up a few times. The chain recombines TRBV12-5 with TRBJ2-7; 8 bases fit TRBD2. This CDR3 spans 16 amino acids. CDR1 and CDR2 from the germline V gene are LGHNT and FRNRAP. Unmatched junction bases numbered 16, after V lost 5 bases and J lost 7 bases. CDR3 coding DNA: TGTGCTAGTGGTCCTCCTCGAAGCGGGAGTTTCTATGAGCAGTACTTC. Its protein product is CASGPPRSGSFYEQYF.

J is TRBJ1-1 and V is TRBV29-1; D gene uncertain. The V end was cut by 7 bases, the J end by 10 bases, with 25 bases between. The CDR3 runs to 14 residues. Germline V gene lookup returns CDR1 SQVTM and CDR2 ANQGSEA. Here the CDR3 reads CSGSDDRRYDGAFF. The CDR3, as DNA: TGCAGCGGGAGCGACGATAGGCGATATGACGGAGCTTTCTTT. Supplemented by reference TRBV29-1 and TRBJ1-1, the full variable domain reads SAVISQKPSRDICQRGTSLTIQCQVDSQVTMMFWYRQQPGQSLTLIATANQGSEATYESGFVIDKFPISRPNLTFSTLTVSNMSPEDSSIYLCSGSDDRRYDGAFFGQGTRLTVV.